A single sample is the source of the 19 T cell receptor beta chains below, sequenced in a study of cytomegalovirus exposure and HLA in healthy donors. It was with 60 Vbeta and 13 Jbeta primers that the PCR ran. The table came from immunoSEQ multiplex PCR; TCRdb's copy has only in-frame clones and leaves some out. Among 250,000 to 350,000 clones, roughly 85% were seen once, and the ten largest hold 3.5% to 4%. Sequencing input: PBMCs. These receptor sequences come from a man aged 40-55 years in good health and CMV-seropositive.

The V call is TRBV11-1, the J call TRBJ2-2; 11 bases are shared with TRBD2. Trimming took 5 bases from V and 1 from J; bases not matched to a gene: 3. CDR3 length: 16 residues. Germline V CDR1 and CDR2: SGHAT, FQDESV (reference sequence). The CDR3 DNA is TGTGCCAGCAGCCAAGGGACTAGCGGGAACACCGGGGAGCTGTTTTTT. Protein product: CASSQGTSGNTGELFF.

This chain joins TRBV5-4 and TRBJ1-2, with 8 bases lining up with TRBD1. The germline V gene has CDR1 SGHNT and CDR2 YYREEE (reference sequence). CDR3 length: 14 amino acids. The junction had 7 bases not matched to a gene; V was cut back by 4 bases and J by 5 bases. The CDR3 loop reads CASSPGTGSYGYTF. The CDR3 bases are TGTGCCAGCAGCCCCGGGACAGGTTCTTATGGCTACACCTTC.

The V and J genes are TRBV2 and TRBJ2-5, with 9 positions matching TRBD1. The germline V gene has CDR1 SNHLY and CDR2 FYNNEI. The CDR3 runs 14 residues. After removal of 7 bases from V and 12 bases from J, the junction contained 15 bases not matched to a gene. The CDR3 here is CASTPDRGTLLEYF. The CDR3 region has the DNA TGTGCCAGCACCCCGGACAGGGGAACTCTATTGGAGTACTTC. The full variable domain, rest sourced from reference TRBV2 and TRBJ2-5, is EPEVTQTPSHQVTQMGQEVILRCVPISNHLYFYWYRQILGQKVEFLVSFYNNEISEKSEIFDDQFSVERPDGSNFTLKIRSTKLEDSAMYFCASTPDRGTLLEYFGPGTRLLVL.

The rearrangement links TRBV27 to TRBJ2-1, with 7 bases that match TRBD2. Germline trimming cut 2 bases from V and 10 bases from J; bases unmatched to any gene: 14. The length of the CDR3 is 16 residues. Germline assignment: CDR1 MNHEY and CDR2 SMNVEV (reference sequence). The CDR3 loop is CASSLGPGAGVGEQFF. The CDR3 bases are TGTGCCAGCAGTTTAGGTCCCGGGGCGGGAGTTGGAGAGCAGTTCTTC.

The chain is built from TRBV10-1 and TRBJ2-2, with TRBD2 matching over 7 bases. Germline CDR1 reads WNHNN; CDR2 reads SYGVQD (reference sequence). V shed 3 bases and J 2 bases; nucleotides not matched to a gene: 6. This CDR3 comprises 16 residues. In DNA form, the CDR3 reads TGCGCCAGCAGTGACAGGACTAGAAATAACACCGGGGAGCTGTTTTTT. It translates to CASSDRTRNNTGELFF.

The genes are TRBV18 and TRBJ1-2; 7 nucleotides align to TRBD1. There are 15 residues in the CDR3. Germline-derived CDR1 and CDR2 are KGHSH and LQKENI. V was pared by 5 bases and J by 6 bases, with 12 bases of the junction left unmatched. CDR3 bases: TGTGCCAGCTCATCCCTGATAGACAGGGCGGATGGCTACACCTTC. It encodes CASSSLIDRADGYTF.

DNA for the CDR3: TGCAGCGTTGAAGATCTACGCGGGAGGGGCTACGAGCAGTACTTC. Translated, it gives CSVEDLRGRGYEQYF. The rearrangement joins TRBV29-1 to TRBJ2-7; 9 nucleotides line up with TRBD2. The CDR3 extends over 15 amino acids. V was pared by 0 bases and J by 3 bases, with 6 bases of the junction left unmatched. Germline lookup yields CDR1 SQVTM and CDR2 ANQGSEA.

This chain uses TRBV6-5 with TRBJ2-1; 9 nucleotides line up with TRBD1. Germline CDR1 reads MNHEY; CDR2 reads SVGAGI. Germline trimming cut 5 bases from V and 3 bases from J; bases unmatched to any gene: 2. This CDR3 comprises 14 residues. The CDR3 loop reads CASSQTGGYNEQFF. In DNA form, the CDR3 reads TGTGCCAGCAGTCAGACAGGGGGCTACAATGAGCAGTTCTTC.

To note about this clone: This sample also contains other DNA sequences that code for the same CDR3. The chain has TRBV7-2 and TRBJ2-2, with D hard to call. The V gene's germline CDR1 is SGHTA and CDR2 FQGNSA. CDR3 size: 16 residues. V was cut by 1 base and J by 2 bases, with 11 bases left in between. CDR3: CASSLVGGANTGELFF. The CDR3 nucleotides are TGTGCCAGCAGCTTAGTTGGCGGAGCCAACACCGGGGAGCTGTTTTTT.

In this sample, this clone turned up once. CDR3 in DNA: TGTGCCAGCAGCCCGGACTGGGGATCCACTGAAGCTTTCTTT. Residues: CASSPDWGSTEAFF. This chain uses TRBV5-4 with TRBJ1-1; no clear D. CDR1 and CDR2 (germline): SGHNT, YYREEE (reference sequence). The CDR3 has 14 amino acids. Trimming stripped 4 bases from V and 4 bases from J, with 14 bases between.

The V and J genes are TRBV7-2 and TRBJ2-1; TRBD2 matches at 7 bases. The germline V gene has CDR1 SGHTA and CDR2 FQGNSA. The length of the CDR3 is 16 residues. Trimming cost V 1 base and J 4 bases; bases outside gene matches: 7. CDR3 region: CASSLGLARTYNEQFF. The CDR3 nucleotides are TGTGCCAGCAGCTTAGGACTAGCCCGAACTTACAATGAGCAGTTCTTC.

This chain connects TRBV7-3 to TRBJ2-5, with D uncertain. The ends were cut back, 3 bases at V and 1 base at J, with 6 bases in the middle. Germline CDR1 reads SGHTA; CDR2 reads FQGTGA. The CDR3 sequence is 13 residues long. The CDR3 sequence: CASSFEPQETQYF. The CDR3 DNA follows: TGTGCCAGCAGCTTTGAGCCCCAAGAGACCCAGTACTTC.

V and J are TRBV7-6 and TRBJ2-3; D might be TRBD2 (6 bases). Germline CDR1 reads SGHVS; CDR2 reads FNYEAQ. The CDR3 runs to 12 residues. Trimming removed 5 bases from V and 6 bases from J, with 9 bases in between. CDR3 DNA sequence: TGTGCCAGCAGCCCTGGGGGGGATACGCAGTATTTT. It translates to CASSPGGDTQYF.

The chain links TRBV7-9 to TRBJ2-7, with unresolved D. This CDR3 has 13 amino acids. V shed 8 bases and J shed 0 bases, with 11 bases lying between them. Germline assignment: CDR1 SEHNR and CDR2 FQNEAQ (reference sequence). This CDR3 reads CASSTFDSYEQYF. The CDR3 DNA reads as TGTGCCAGCTCTACCTTTGACTCCTACGAGCAGTACTTC.

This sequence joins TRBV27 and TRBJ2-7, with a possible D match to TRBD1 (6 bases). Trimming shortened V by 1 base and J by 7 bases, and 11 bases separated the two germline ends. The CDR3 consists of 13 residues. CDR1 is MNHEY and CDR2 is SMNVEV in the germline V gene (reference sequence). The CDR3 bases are TGTGCCAGCAGTTTATATGGGGGCGGGGAGCAGTACTTC. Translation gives CASSLYGGGEQYF.

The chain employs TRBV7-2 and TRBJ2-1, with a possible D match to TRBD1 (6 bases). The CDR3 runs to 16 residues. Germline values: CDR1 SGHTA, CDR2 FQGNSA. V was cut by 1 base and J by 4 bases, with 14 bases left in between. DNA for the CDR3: TGTGCCAGCAGCTTAGAGGCCGCAGGGGCTTACAATGAGCAGTTCTTC. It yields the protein CASSLEAAGAYNEQFF. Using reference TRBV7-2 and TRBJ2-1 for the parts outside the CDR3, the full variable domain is GAGVSQSPSNKVTEKGKDVELRCDPISGHTALYWYRQSLGQGLEFLIYFQGNSAPDKSGLPSDRFSAERTGGSVSTLTIQRTQQEDSAVYLCASSLEAAGAYNEQFFGPGTRLTVL.

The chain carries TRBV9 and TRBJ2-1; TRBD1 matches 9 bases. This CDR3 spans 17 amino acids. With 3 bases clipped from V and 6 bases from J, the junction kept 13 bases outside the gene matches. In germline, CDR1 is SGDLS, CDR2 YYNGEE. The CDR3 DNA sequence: TGTGCCAGCAGCGCGCAGCCTTTTGGACAGGGGTTCAATGAGCAGTTCTTC. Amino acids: CASSAQPFGQGFNEQFF.

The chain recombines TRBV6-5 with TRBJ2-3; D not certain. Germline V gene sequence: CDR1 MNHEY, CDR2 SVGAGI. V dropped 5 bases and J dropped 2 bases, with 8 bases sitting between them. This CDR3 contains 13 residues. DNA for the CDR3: TGTGCCAGCAGTGTAACGGTCACAGATACGCAGTATTTT. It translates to CASSVTVTDTQYF.

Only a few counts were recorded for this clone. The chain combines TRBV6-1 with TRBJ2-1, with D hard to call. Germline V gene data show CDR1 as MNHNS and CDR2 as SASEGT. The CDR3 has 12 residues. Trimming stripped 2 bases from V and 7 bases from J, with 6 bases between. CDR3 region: CASSENGNEQFF. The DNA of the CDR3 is TGTGCCAGCAGTGAAAACGGGAATGAGCAGTTCTTC.